Listed below are T cell receptor beta chains from one sample, sequenced in a study of T cells after yellow fever vaccination. TCRdb re-derived calls from the 5' RACE reads in MiXCR, one entry per CDR3 protein. The sample yields a few hundred thousand distinct CDR3 sequences, roughly 4.3% seen once. The sequencing used PBMCs, collected 15 days after the yellow fever booster vaccination. Receptor source: a man aged 18 to 30 who received the YFV17D yellow fever vaccine. CDR3s include the opening cysteine and the closing phenylalanine or tryptophan. Fields, in order: J gene, D gene, V gene, CDR3 length, clone size, CDR3 DNA, CDR3 protein. D genes are given only for firm matches. The listing skips clone size in some rows; elsewhere it reads once, few, many or a size class.

TRBJ1-2 TRBD1 TRBV9 17 few TGTGCCAGCAGCGTAGCCGGGACAGGGTATATTAACTATGGCTACACCTTC CASSVAGTGYINYGYTF
TRBJ2-3 TRBD2 TRBV5-1 16 many TGCGCCAGCAGAGGCCTAGCGGGGGGGCCCACAGATACGCAGTATTTT CASRGLAGGPTDTQYF
TRBJ1-1 NA TRBV7-3 15 many TGTGCCAGCAGCCTCTGGGGGGCCGCGGGGACTGAAGCTTTCTTT CASSLWGAAGTEAFF
TRBJ2-5 NA TRBV4-3 14 NA TGCGCCAGCAGCCAAGTTTACCCGGGGGAGACCCAGTACTTC CASSQVYPGETQYF
TRBJ2-3 NA TRBV6-2/TRBV6-3 15 NA TGTGCCAGCAGTTACTACAGCCCTAGCACAGATACGCAGTATTTT CASSYYSPSTDTQYF
TRBJ2-1 TRBD2 TRBV19 14 many TGTGCCAGTAGTAAAGCGGGGGCAAGCGATGAGCAGTTCTTC CASSKAGASDEQFF
TRBJ2-2 NA TRBV5-1 14 many TGCGCCAGCAGCTCCGGGGGATACACCGGGGAGCTGTTTTTT CASSSGGYTGELFF
TRBJ2-1 TRBD2 TRBV10-3 16 NA TGTGCCATCAGCACCCCGGGGAGCGGGGGGTTCAATGAGCAGTTCTTC CAISTPGSGGFNEQFF
TRBJ1-5 TRBD1 TRBV5-5 16 few TGTGCCAGCTCACCGGTTCCAGGGGGGTTCAATCAGCCCCAGCATTTT CASSPVPGGFNQPQHF
TRBJ1-2 NA TRBV7-9 10 few TGTGCCAGCAGCTTAAACGGCTACACCTTC CASSLNGYTF
TRBJ1-5 NA TRBV5-1 14 many TGCGCCAGCAGCTTCGGGACGCTTGATCAGCCCCAGCATTTT CASSFGTLDQPQHF
TRBJ2-2 NA TRBV7-9 14 many TGTGCCAGCAGCTTTCTCGGAAACACCGGGGAGCTGTTTTTT CASSFLGNTGELFF
TRBJ1-1 TRBD1 TRBV6-2/TRBV6-3 15 NA TGTGCCAGCAGTCTCCGCCTGACAGGGGATAGGGCGGCTTTCTTT CASSLRLTGDRAAFF
TRBJ1-2 NA TRBV2 15 many TGTGCCAGCAGTGAAGGAGGGGGACGGGGCTATGGCTACACCTTC CASSEGGGRGYGYTF
TRBJ1-1 NA TRBV28 15 few TGTGCCAGCAGTTCCCGGACAGCCACGAACACTGAAGCTTTCTTT CASSSRTATNTEAFF
TRBJ1-5 NA TRBV6-2/TRBV6-3 16 many TGTGCCAGCCAACGACGTCGTCTCGACACCAATCAGCCCCAGCATTTT CASQRRRLDTNQPQHF
TRBJ1-1 NA TRBV7-9 14 many TGTGCCAGCAGCTTCCCGTCCTCGGGAACTGAAGCTTTCTTT CASSFPSSGTEAFF
TRBJ2-5 NA TRBV6-5 14 many TGTGCCAGCAGTTACGAAAGACAGACCCCGTTCCAGTACTTC CASSYERQTPFQYF
TRBJ1-2 NA TRBV5-1 18 many TGCGCCAGCAGCTCTAGGGACCTACGGGACACAACATCCTATGGCTACACCTTC CASSSRDLRDTTSYGYTF
TRBJ1-5 NA TRBV28 12 many TGTGCCAGCAGTTTACCGGTAGGAACCCAGCATTTT CASSLPVGTQHF
TRBJ1-3 NA TRBV7-9 16 few TGTGCCAGCAGCCCCCAGCGGGGTTACTCTGGAAACACCATATATTTT CASSPQRGYSGNTIYF
TRBJ1-1 NA TRBV21-1 15 NA TGTGCCAGCAGCAAAGAGAAGGGTCCGTGGACTGAAGCTTTCTTT CASSKEKGPWTEAFF
TRBJ1-1 NA TRBV30 12 NA TGTGCCTGGGAGAGGGGCAGTACTGAAGCTTTCTTT CAWERGSTEAFF
TRBJ2-1 TRBD2 TRBV7-8 15 few TGTGCCAGCAGCTTAGTGGCGGGGGCCTACAATGAGCAGTTCTTC CASSLVAGAYNEQFF
TRBJ2-1 TRBD1 TRBV28 14 few TGTGCCACTGGACAGGGCGGTTCCTACAATGAGCAGTTCTTC CATGQGGSYNEQFF
TRBJ1-2 NA TRBV12-3/TRBV12-4 11 many TGTGCCAGCAGTTTTGGCTATGGCTACACCTTC CASSFGYGYTF
TRBJ2-1 TRBD2 TRBV9 16 many TGTGCCAGCAGCGCCCTAGCGGGGTACTCCTACAATGAGCAGTTCTTC CASSALAGYSYNEQFF
TRBJ1-5 TRBD1 TRBV12-3/TRBV12-4 14 NA TGTGCCAGCAGTGCCCTGGACAGGGCGAAGCCCCAGCATTTT CASSALDRAKPQHF
TRBJ2-7 NA TRBV7-9 14 many TGTGCCAGCAGCTTAGGTCCGAACTCCTACGAGCAGTACTTC CASSLGPNSYEQYF
TRBJ1-1 TRBD1 TRBV29-1 12 many TGCAGCGTTGGACAGGGAAACACTGAAGCTTTCTTT CSVGQGNTEAFF
TRBJ2-1 NA TRBV15 12 few TGTGCCACCAGCAGAGACCGCAATGAGCAGTTCTTC CATSRDRNEQFF
TRBJ2-2 NA TRBV4-1 13 few TGCGCCAGCAGCCAGAAAACGACCGGGGAGCTGTTTTTT CASSQKTTGELFF
TRBJ1-1 NA TRBV5-1 15 many TGCGCCAGCACTCACGGAGGTTGGACGAACACTGAAGCTTTCTTT CASTHGGWTNTEAFF
TRBJ1-1 NA TRBV18 14 NA TGTGCCAGCTCACCACCGGGCAGGAACACTGAAGCTTTCTTT CASSPPGRNTEAFF
TRBJ2-2 NA TRBV6-5 17 few TGTGCCAGCAGTGTCACAGGGAGGGAGGCTAACACCGGGGAGCTGTTTTTT CASSVTGREANTGELFF
TRBJ2-3 TRBD1 TRBV20-1 14 few TGCAGTGCTCCAAGACAGGGTAGCACAGATACGCAGTATTTT CSAPRQGSTDTQYF
TRBJ2-7 TRBD1 TRBV11-2 16 few TGTGCCAGCAGCGGACAGGGAGCCCTCGTCTCCTACGAGCAGTACTTC CASSGQGALVSYEQYF
TRBJ1-5 NA TRBV20-1 15 many TGCAGTGCACGTCTGAACTACAGGGACAATCAGCCCCAGCATTTT CSARLNYRDNQPQHF
TRBJ1-2 TRBD1 TRBV7-2 15 many TGTGCCAGCAGCTTCACTTCCGGGACAGAGTATGGCTACACCTTC CASSFTSGTEYGYTF
TRBJ1-6 NA TRBV7-2 17 few NA CASSLRDFRGYNSPLHF
TRBJ1-1 TRBD1 TRBV18 16 many TGTGCCAGCTCACCAGGACAGGGAGGGATGAACACTGAAGCTTTCTTT CASSPGQGGMNTEAFF
TRBJ1-2 NA TRBV7-2 13 many TGTGCCAGCAGCTTCGACAGTCAGTATGGCTACACCTTC CASSFDSQYGYTF
TRBJ1-1 NA TRBV4-1 13 few TGCGCCAGCAGCCAAAGGATTAACACTGAAGCTTTCTTT CASSQRINTEAFF
TRBJ1-4 TRBD1 TRBV7-9 16 many TGTGCCAGCAGCTTCAGCCAAGGCAGGGGGTTGGAAAAACTGTTTTTT CASSFSQGRGLEKLFF
TRBJ2-5 NA TRBV7-2 13 many TGTGCCAGCAGCCGGGCCTCGGTGGAGACCCAGTACTTC CASSRASVETQYF
TRBJ2-1 TRBD2 TRBV4-2 17 many TGTGCCAGCAGCCAAGATATGGCGGGGGGTCCCGTCCAGGAGCAGTTCTTC CASSQDMAGGPVQEQFF
TRBJ2-5 NA TRBV7-3 14 many TGTGCCAGCAGCTTAAGACCGACGACAAAACCCCAGTACTTC CASSLRPTTKPQYF
TRBJ1-3 NA TRBV9 13 many TGTGCCAGCAGTTGGGGCGCTGGAAACACCATATATTTT CASSWGAGNTIYF